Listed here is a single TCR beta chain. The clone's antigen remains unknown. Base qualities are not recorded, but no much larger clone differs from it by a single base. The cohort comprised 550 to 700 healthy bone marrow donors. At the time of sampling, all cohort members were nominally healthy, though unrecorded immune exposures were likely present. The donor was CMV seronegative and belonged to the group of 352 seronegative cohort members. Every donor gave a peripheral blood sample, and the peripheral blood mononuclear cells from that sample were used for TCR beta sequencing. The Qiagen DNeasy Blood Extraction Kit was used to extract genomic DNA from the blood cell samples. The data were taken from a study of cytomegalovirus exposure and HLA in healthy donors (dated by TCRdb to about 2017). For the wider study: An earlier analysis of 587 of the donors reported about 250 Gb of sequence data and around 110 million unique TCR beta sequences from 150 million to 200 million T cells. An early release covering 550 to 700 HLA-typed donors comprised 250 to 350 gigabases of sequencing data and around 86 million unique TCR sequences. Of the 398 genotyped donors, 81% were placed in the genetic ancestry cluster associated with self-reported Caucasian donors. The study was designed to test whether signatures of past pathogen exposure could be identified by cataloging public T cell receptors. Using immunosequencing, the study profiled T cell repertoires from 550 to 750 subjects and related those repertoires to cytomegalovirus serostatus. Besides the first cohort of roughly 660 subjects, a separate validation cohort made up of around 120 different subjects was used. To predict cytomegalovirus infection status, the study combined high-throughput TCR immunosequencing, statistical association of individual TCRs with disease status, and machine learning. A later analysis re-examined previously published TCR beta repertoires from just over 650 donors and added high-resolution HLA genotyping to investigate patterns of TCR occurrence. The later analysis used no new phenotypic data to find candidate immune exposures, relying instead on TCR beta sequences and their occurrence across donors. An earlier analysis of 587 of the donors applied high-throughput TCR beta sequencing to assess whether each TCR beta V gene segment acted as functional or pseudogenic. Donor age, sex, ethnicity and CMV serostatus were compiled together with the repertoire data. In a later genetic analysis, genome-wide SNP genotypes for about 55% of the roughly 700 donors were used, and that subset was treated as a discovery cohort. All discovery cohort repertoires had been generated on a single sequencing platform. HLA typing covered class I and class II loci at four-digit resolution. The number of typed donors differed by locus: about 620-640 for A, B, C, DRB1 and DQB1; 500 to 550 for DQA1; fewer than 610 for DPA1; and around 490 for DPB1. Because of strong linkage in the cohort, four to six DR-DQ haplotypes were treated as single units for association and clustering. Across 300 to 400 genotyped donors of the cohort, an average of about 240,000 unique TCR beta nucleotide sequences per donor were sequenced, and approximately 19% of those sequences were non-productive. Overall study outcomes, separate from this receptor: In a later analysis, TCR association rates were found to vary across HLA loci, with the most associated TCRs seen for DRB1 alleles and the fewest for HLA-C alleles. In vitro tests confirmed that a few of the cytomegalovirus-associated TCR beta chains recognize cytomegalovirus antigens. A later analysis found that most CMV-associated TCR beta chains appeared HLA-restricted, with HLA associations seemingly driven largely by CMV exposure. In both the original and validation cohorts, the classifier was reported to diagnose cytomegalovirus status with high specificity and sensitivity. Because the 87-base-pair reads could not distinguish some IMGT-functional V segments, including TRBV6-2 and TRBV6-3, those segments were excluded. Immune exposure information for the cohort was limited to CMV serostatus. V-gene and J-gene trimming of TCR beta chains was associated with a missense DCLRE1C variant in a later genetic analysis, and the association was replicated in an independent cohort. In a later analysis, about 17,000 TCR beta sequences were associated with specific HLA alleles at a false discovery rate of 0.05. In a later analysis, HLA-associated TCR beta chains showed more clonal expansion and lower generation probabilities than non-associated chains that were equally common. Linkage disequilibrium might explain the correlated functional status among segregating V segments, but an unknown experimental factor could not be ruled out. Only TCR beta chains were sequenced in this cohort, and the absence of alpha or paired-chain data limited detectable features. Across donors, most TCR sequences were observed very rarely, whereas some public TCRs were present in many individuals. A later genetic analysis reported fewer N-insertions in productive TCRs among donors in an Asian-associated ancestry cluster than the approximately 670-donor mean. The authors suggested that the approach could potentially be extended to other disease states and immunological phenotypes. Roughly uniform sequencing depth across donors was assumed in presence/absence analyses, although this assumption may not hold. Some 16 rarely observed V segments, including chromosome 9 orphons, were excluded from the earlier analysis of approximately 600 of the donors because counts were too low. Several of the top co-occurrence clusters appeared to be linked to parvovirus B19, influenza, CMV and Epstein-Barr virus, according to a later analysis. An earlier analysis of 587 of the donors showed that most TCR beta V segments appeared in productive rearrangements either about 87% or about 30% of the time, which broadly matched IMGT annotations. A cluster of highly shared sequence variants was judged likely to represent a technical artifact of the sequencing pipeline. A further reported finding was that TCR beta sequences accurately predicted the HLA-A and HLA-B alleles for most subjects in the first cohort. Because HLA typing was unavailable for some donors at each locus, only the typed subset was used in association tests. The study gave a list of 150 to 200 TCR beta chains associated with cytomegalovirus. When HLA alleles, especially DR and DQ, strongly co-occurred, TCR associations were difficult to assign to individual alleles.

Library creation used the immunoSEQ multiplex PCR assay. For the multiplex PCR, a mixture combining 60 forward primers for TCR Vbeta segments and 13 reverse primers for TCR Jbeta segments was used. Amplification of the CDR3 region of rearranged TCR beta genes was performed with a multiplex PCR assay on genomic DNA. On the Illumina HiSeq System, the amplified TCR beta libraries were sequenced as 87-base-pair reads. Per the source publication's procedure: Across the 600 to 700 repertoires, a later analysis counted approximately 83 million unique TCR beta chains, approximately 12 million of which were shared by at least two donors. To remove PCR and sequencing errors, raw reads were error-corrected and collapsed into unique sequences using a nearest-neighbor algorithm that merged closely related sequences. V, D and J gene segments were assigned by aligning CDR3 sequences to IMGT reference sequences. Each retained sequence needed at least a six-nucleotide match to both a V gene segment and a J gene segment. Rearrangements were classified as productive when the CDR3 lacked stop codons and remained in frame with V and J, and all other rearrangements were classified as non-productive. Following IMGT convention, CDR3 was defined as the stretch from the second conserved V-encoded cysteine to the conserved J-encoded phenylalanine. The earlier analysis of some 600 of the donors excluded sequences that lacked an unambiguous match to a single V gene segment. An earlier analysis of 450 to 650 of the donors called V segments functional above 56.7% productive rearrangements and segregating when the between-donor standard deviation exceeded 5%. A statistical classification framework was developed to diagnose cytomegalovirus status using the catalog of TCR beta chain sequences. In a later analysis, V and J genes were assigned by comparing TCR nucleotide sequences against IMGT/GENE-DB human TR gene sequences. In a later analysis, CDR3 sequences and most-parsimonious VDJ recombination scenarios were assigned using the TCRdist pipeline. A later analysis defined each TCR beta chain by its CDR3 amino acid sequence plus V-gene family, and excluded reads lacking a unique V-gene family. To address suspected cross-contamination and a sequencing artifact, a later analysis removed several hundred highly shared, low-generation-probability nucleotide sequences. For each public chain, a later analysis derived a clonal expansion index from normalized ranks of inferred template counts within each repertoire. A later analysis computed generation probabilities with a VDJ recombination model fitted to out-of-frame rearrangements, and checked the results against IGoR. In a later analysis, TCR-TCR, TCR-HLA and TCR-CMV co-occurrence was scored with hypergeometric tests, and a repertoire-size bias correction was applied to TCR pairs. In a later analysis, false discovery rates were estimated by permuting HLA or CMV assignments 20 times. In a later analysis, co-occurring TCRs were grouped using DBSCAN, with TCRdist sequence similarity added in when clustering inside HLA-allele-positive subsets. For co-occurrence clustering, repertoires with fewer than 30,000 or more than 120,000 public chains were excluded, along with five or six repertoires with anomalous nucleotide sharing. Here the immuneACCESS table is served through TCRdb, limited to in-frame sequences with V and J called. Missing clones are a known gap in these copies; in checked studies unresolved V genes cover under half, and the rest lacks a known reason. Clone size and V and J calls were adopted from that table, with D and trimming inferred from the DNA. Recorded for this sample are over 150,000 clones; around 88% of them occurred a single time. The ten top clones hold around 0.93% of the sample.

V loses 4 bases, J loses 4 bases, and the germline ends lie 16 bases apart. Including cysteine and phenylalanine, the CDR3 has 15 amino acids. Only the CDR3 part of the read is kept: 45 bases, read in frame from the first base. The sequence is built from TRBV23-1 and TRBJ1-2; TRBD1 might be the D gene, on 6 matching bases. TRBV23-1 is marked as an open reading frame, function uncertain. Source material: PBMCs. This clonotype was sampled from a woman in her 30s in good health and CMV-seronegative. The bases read TGCGCCAGCAGTCGCCGGAACAGGGCTTGCTATGGCTACACCTTC. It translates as CASSRRNRACYGYTF.